This TCR beta chain emerged from a study of blood T cell repertoires in COVID-19. Study-wide context: Spain, Italy and the United States supplied samples that represented acute and convalescent COVID-19. PBMCs, B-cell-depleted T cells, or T cells provided the cDNA or gDNA that made up the material.

Per the original methods: The assay estimated nucleated cells by amplifying reference gene primers. Assay: immunoSEQ multiplex PCR; the TCRdb copy retains only in-frame clones and omits some. V and J calls and clone size are as listed in that table; D and trimming were resolved from the DNA. The table has about 160,000 clones, approximately 81% seen once. Germline assignment: CDR1 SGHRS and CDR2 YFSETQ. Trimming took off 0 bases at V and 0 bases at J, with 7 bases between the two ends. The CDR3 is 15 residues long. The source material was peripheral blood. The chain recombines TRBV5-1 with TRBJ1-3; the D gene is possibly TRBD1 (5 bases). This receptor was obtained from an elderly woman with active or convalescent COVID-19. In DNA form, the CDR3 reads TGCGCCAGCAGCTTGGAAGGGGACTCTGGAAACACCATATATTTT. This translates into CASSLEGDSGNTIYF.